The 15 T cell receptor beta chains below were found in one sample sequenced in a study of cytomegalovirus exposure and HLA in healthy donors. 13 Jbeta primers and 60 Vbeta primers were used for the PCR. The protocol was immunoSEQ multiplex PCR, while the TCRdb copy is restricted to in-frame clones and leaves out a portion. This table has 130,000 or so clones, about four fifths appearing once. The sequencing input was PBMCs. Receptors originate from a man between 18 and 35 years old in good health and CMV-seropositive.

The chain couples TRBV28 to TRBJ1-2; D not resolved. Trimming removed 2 bases from V and 8 bases from J, with 12 bases in between. Germline V gene data show CDR1 as MDHEN and CDR2 as SYDVKM. The CDR3 is made up of 13 amino acids. The CDR3 bases are TGTGCCAGCAGTTTACCTGAGGGTTTAGGCTACACCTTC. Translating gives CASSLPEGLGYTF.

The rearrangement uses TRBV19 and TRBJ2-3; 10 bases line up with TRBD2. The V and J ends lost 0 bases and 2 bases, in that order; junction bases with no gene match: 8. CDR3 length: 18 residues. CDR1 and CDR2 (germline): LNHDA, SQIVND (reference sequence). The DNA of the CDR3 is TGTGCCAGTAGTATAGAGGTCGGGACTAGCGTGATCACAGATACGCAGTATTTT. It is translated as CASSIEVGTSVITDTQYF.

A few counts support this clone. The chain combines TRBV11-3 with TRBJ2-1, with 8 bases aligning to TRBD2. After removal of 5 bases from V and 5 bases from J, the junction contained 5 bases not matched to a gene. Germline values: CDR1 SGHNT, CDR2 YENEEA. The CDR3 covers 14 residues. CDR3: CASSPSGSHNEQFF. In DNA, the CDR3 is TGTGCCAGCAGCCCTAGCGGGTCTCACAATGAGCAGTTCTTC.

V usage is TRBV6-5 and J usage is TRBJ2-7; D gene ambiguous. V was clipped by 0 bases and J by 0 bases, with 9 bases between them. Germline assignment: CDR1 MNHEY and CDR2 SVGAGI. The CDR3 has 15 amino acids. CDR3 DNA: TGTGCCAGCAGTTACTCGTCTGACACCTCCTACGAGCAGTACTTC. It codes for CASSYSSDTSYEQYF.

The chain uses TRBV28 and TRBJ2-7; TRBD1 might be the D (6 bases). Between the trimmed V and J ends, which lost 3 bases and 3 bases, there was a span of 9 bases. Germline values: CDR1 MDHEN, CDR2 SYDVKM. The CDR3 is made up of 13 amino acids. Here the CDR3 DNA reads TGTGCCAGCAGTTTGGCAGGGGTCTACGAGCAGTACTTC. Protein: CASSLAGVYEQYF.

The rearrangement joins TRBV7-9 to TRBJ2-5; 8 nucleotides align to TRBD1. Looked up from germline, CDR1 is SEHNR and CDR2 is FQNEAQ (reference sequence). Trimming at V came to 5 bases and at J to 4 bases, leaving 6 bases not matched to a gene. The CDR3 extends over 14 amino acids. The CDR3 region is CASSQGAGGETQYF. The CDR3 nucleotides read TGTGCCAGCAGCCAGGGGGCAGGAGGAGAGACCCAGTACTTC.

This chain links TRBV10-1 with TRBJ1-5, with D hard to call. Between the trimmed V and J ends, which lost 0 bases and 4 bases, there was a span of 4 bases. This CDR3 has 13 residues. Per germline, CDR1 WNHNN and CDR2 SYGVQD (reference sequence). CDR3 DNA sequence: TGCGCCAGCAGTGAGTCGAGAAATCAGCCCCAGCATTTT. Translating it yields CASSESRNQPQHF.

The chain carries TRBV11-2 and TRBJ2-7; 8 nucleotides align to TRBD2. The germline V gene has CDR1 SGHAT and CDR2 FQNNGV. V dropped 4 bases and J dropped 3; count of bases not matched to a gene: 8. This CDR3 is 15 amino acids long. DNA for the CDR3: TGTGCCAGCAGCTCCTTTAGCGGGACCCTCTACGAGCAGTACTTC. Residues: CASSSFSGTLYEQYF.

This rearrangement joins TRBV5-1 to TRBJ2-5; 9 positions match TRBD1. V was clipped by 5 bases and J by 2 bases; unmatched bases: 7. Germline loops: CDR1 SGHRS, CDR2 YFSETQ. The CDR3 totals 15 residues. The DNA of the CDR3 is TGCGCCAGCAGGGGGACAGGGAACCCTCAAGAGACCCAGTACTTC. Translating it yields CASRGTGNPQETQYF.

The table lists this clone with a count of one. CDR3 protein: CASTPTSGAPYEQYF. The CDR3 coding sequence is TGTGCCAGCACCCCGACTAGCGGAGCCCCCTACGAGCAGTACTTC. The chain uses TRBV5-6 and TRBJ2-7; 9 bases are a match to TRBD2. Trimming at V came to 6 bases and at J to 2 bases, leaving 9 bases not matched to a gene. The length of the CDR3 is 15 residues. Germline loops: CDR1 SGHDT, CDR2 YYEEEE.

The V gene is TRBV14, the J gene TRBJ1-6; 7 bases are shared with TRBD1. The junction had 4 bases not matched to a gene; V was cut back by 3 bases and J by 8 bases. The CDR3 has 14 residues. Germline CDR1 is SGHDN and CDR2 is FVKESK. DNA of the CDR3: TGTGCCAGCAGCCACGACAGGGCCGATTCACCCCTCCACTTT. It codes for CASSHDRADSPLHF.

The chain couples TRBV10-1 to TRBJ2-1, with D perhaps TRBD2 (5 bases). The CDR3 spans 13 residues. V was pared by 8 bases and J by 9 bases, with 17 bases between. Germline-derived CDR1 and CDR2 are WNHNN and SYGVQD (reference sequence). The CDR3 DNA is TGCGCCAGCGGGGTGTCGGGGTTAGGTGAGCAGTTCTTC. Residues: CASGVSGLGEQFF.

The chain links TRBV9 to TRBJ2-3; 7 nucleotides line up with TRBD1. The germline CDR1 and CDR2 sequences are SGDLS and YYNGEE. The junction had 9 bases not matched to a gene; V was cut back by 3 bases and J by 5 bases. CDR3 length: 15 amino acids. The CDR3 DNA follows: TGTGCCAGCAGCGCGACAGGGTCCAAGGTAGATACGCAGTATTTT. Its translation is CASSATGSKVDTQYF.

This clone has a handful of counts. V usage is TRBV5-1 and J usage is TRBJ2-7; 7 bases map to TRBD2. The CDR3 contains 16 residues. Germline values: CDR1 SGHRS, CDR2 YFSETQ. Trimming at V came to 1 base and at J to 6 bases, leaving 13 bases not matched to a gene. This CDR3 reads CASSLSGSGNLGEQYF. CDR3 in DNA: TGCGCCAGCAGCTTGAGTGGGAGCGGGAATTTGGGCGAGCAGTACTTC. Full variable domain (rest looked up from reference TRBV5-1 and TRBJ2-7): KAGVTQTPRYLIKTRGQQVTLSCSPISGHRSVSWYQQTPGQGLQFLFEYFSETQRNKGNFPGRFSGRQFSNSRSEMNVSTLELGDSALYLCASSLSGSGNLGEQYFGPGTRLTVT.

The chain is built from TRBV6-5 and TRBJ1-1; D possibly corresponds to TRBD1 (5 bases). CDR1 is MNHEY, CDR2 SVGAGI, per germline. Between the trimmed V and J ends, which lost 5 bases and 1 base, there was a span of 14 bases. CDR3 length: 15 residues. The CDR3 protein is CASSNRDRANTEAFF. The CDR3 coding sequence is TGTGCCAGCAGTAACCGAGACAGAGCGAACACTGAAGCTTTCTTT.